This section outlines one TCR beta chain sequence together with its context. The sample is drawn from a study of blood T cell repertoires in COVID-19. The table came from immunoSEQ multiplex PCR; TCRdb's copy has only in-frame clones and leaves some out. The table shows under 200,000 clones, with less than 90% occurring only once. The CDR3 totals 15 residues. V lost 3 bases, J lost 1 base, and 7 bases stayed unmatched. CDR1 SGHNT and CDR2 YYREEE come from the germline V gene (reference sequence). Patients in Seattle were enrolled during active infection, then followed longitudinally. The sample was peripheral blood. The receptor's source is a woman aged 55-70 years with COVID-19, enrolled during active disease. The rearrangement joins TRBV5-4 to TRBJ2-7, with 7 bases identical to TRBD1. This CDR3 is CASSSPGQISYEQYF. DNA for the CDR3: TGTGCCAGCAGCTCGCCGGGACAGATTTCCTACGAGCAGTACTTC.